The T cell receptor (beta chain) described here comes from a study of cytomegalovirus exposure and HLA in healthy donors. This clone appeared a single time. V gave up 0 bases and J gave up 1 base, with 7 bases separating them. This CDR3 has 15 residues. Germline V gene sequence: CDR1 SGDLS, CDR2 YYNGEE. The primer mix had 60 Vbeta and 13 Jbeta primers. Sequencing used immunoSEQ multiplex PCR; TCRdb keeps in-frame clones, though not all of them. Of roughly 130,000 clones in the sample, roughly two thirds are singletons; the top ten hold less than 2%. This TCR came from a man younger than 45 in good health and CMV-seropositive. Specimen: PBMCs. V is TRBV9 and J is TRBJ2-2; D is ambiguous. DNA of the CDR3: TGTGCCAGCAGCGTAGCGCAGGTGAACACCGGGGAGCTGTTTTTT. This codes for CASSVAQVNTGELFF.